These T cell receptor beta chains were read from a single sample in a study of Ad26.COV2.S vaccination and SARS-CoV-2 variants. Sequencing was performed with immunoSEQ multiplex PCR; in TCRdb, only in-frame clones are kept and a portion is missing. In the table there are a few hundred thousand clones, about 90% of which are singletons. Sequences were derived from peripheral blood, sampled in a trial of Ad26.COV2.S vaccine versus placebo. These receptors were taken from a person aged 18 to 59 who received the Ad26.COV2.S COVID-19 vaccine or a placebo. CDR3s include the opening cysteine and the closing phenylalanine or tryptophan. D genes are given only for firm matches.

CDR3 | J | D | V
CASSLARSISTEAFF | TRBJ1-1 | . | TRBV11-2
CASARGGPSYEQYF | TRBJ2-7 | TRBD2 | TRBV28
CSARMGGTQYF | TRBJ2-5 | . | TRBV20-1
CASSLLYEQYF | TRBJ2-7 | . | TRBV7-2
CASSVDRVHEQYF | TRBJ2-7 | TRBD1 | TRBV7-3
CASSLVAGSGANVLTF | TRBJ2-6 | . | TRBV7-8
CASSYGLAGGHNEQFF | TRBJ2-1 | TRBD2 | TRBV7-2
CASSPGQGYGYTF | TRBJ1-2 | TRBD1 | TRBV4-3
CASSLGWTGADGDTQYF | TRBJ2-3 | TRBD1 | TRBV7-9
CASSLEGAGLGLFF | TRBJ2-2 | TRBD1 | TRBV7-2
CASSLIGTGGELFF | TRBJ2-2 | . | TRBV14
CSIWTSGDLGIYEQYF | TRBJ2-7 | TRBD2 | TRBV29-1
CASSQTPGYAVLWEQYF | TRBJ2-7 | . | TRBV7-2
CASRRWGNTGELFF | TRBJ2-2 | . | TRBV19
CASSLGGSTDTQYF | TRBJ2-3 | TRBD2 | TRBV5-5
CASSPIIRGRSYEQYF | TRBJ2-7 | . | TRBV28
CASRLLRTDTQYF | TRBJ2-3 | . | TRBV12-3/TRBV12-4
CASSLDDRPSYEQYF | TRBJ2-7 | . | TRBV5-1
CASSFTGEGETQYF | TRBJ2-5 | . | TRBV19
CASSVGGAPTYEQYF | TRBJ2-7 | . | TRBV9
CASSQGQGPYEQYF | TRBJ2-7 | . | TRBV3-1/TRBV3-2
CASSRAMAGYEQYF | TRBJ2-7 | . | TRBV7-2
CASSFQGLNTEAFF | TRBJ1-1 | . | TRBV7-9
CASSFLAGAVTGELFF | TRBJ2-2 | TRBD2 | TRBV5-1
CASSLGLGQVSYNEQFF | TRBJ2-1 | . | TRBV7-7
CASSERGRMNTEAFF | TRBJ1-1 | . | TRBV5-6
CATSPSGNEQFF | TRBJ2-1 | . | TRBV15
CASSQPPGQHSYEQYF | TRBJ2-7 | . | TRBV7-9
CASSQDLRGRQETQYF | TRBJ2-5 | . | TRBV3-1/TRBV3-2
CASSLARGQGLISYGYTF | TRBJ1-2 | TRBD1 | TRBV7-6
CASSTLGESGYEQYF | TRBJ2-7 | . | TRBV19
CASSLAGPTGGYTF | TRBJ1-2 | . | TRBV5-1
CAWSTPGTHPNNEKLFF | TRBJ1-4 | . | TRBV30
CATSPGGSSYTQYF | TRBJ2-3 | TRBD2 | TRBV15
CASSSGGGSDNSPLHF | TRBJ1-6 | . | TRBV5-4
CASSASGSNTDTQYF | TRBJ2-3 | TRBD2 | TRBV14
CASSPGTAAYEQYF | TRBJ2-7 | TRBD1 | TRBV7-6
CASSLGGSGASSGYTF | TRBJ1-2 | . | TRBV7-8
CASSGYPSGQDVVEQYF | TRBJ2-7 | TRBD1 | TRBV25-1
CASSWQVTQYF | TRBJ2-3 | . | TRBV7-2
CASSLGLRGLLF | TRBJ1-1 | . | TRBV7-9
CASSRDRVYGYTF | TRBJ1-2 | TRBD1 | TRBV6-5
CASSYGSTEAFF | TRBJ1-1 | . | TRBV19
CASSPRTGIAGELFF | TRBJ2-2 | . | TRBV4-3
CASSPGTGIGELFF | TRBJ2-2 | TRBD1 | TRBV27
CASSLLRDTEAFF | TRBJ1-1 | . | TRBV7-2
CASRMTPRSYEQYF | TRBJ2-7 | . | TRBV19
CASSLRVTSGIDSSYEQYF | TRBJ2-7 | TRBD2 | TRBV7-3
CASSLGGDRGEQFF | TRBJ2-1 | . | TRBV5-4
CASSFGAYEQYF | TRBJ2-7 | . | TRBV6-2/TRBV6-3
CASSPATGKDGYTF | TRBJ1-2 | . | TRBV28
CASSLWTGKDTEAFF | TRBJ1-1 | TRBD1 | TRBV7-6